The rows below give T cell receptor beta chains drawn from one sample of a study of blood T cell repertoires in COVID-19. Profiling relied on immunoSEQ multiplex PCR, and the TCRdb table lists in-frame clones only, not all of them. The profile covers 350,000 to 500,000 clones, with around nine tenths appearing a single time and 0.7% to 0.85% taken by the ten largest. Material for sequencing was peripheral blood. All receptors derive from a young man with COVID-19, enrolled during active disease. The CDR3 runs from the conserved cysteine through the conserved F or W. Fields, in order: V gene, J gene, CDR3 length, clone size, D gene, CDR3 protein, CDR3 DNA. A D gene is named only where the DNA matches it firmly. A row's size may be missing; if present it is once, few, many or a size class.

TRBV30	TRBJ2-6	15	.	.	CAWRRRGSGANVLTF	TGTGCCTGGAGGCGTAGGGGTTCTGGGGCCAACGTCCTGACTTTC
TRBV6-5	TRBJ2-7	15	.	TRBD1	CASSYFRDRAYEQYF	TGTGCCAGCAGTTACTTCCGGGACAGGGCGTACGAGCAGTACTTC
TRBV18	TRBJ2-2	19	.	.	CASSPLIPGRQGGTGELFF	TGTGCCAGCTCACCACTCATTCCGGGTCGACAGGGAGGAACCGGGGAGCTGTTTTTT
TRBV7-8	TRBJ1-1	15	many	.	CASSLARGRDTEAFF	TGTGCCAGCAGCTTAGCGCGGGGGCGGGACACTGAAGCTTTCTTT
TRBV10-2	TRBJ2-1	15	few	.	CASSPLAPEYNEQFF	TGCGCCAGCAGCCCCCTAGCGCCAGAATACAATGAGCAGTTCTTC
TRBV27	TRBJ1-2	15	.	.	CASSSTPGQGYGYTF	TGTGCCAGCAGTTCAACCCCCGGCCAGGGGTATGGCTACACCTTC
TRBV19	TRBJ2-3	17	.	TRBD2	CASSTRRLAGGEDTQYF	TGTGCCAGTAGTACGCGTAGACTAGCGGGAGGGGAGGATACGCAGTATTTT
TRBV9	TRBJ1-2	12	once	TRBD1	CASSGTGVGYTF	TGTGCCAGCAGCGGGACAGGGGTTGGCTACACCTTC
TRBV5-6	TRBJ2-7	14	.	.	CASSFGGGSYEQYF	TGTGCCAGCAGCTTCGGGGGAGGCTCGTACGAGCAGTACTTC
TRBV15	TRBJ2-1	15	.	.	CATSRRDHSGHEQFF	TGTGCCACCAGCCGCCGGGACCATAGCGGCCATGAGCAGTTCTTC
TRBV5-4	TRBJ2-5	13	.	.	CASSLDEMETQYF	TGTGCCAGCAGCTTGGATGAGATGGAGACCCAGTACTTC
TRBV11-2	TRBJ2-2	16	.	.	CASSTLVAENTGELFF	TGTGCCAGCAGCACCCTCGTAGCGGAGAACACCGGGGAGCTGTTTTTT
TRBV5-1	TRBJ2-7	14	.	.	CASSGTGLAYEQYF	TGCGCCAGCAGCGGAACGGGACTTGCCTACGAGCAGTACTTC
TRBV19	TRBJ1-4	13	.	.	CASRNTGSEKLFF	TGTGCCAGTAGAAACACAGGGAGTGAAAAACTGTTTTTT
TRBV6-4	TRBJ2-1	16	.	.	CASSDFGGRAYNEQFF	TGTGCCAGCAGTGACTTTGGCGGCAGGGCCTACAATGAGCAGTTCTTC
TRBV29-1	TRBJ1-2	14	.	TRBD1	CSVAPRQGAYGYTF	TGCAGCGTTGCTCCAAGACAGGGGGCCTATGGCTACACCTTC
TRBV2	TRBJ2-1	14	.	TRBD2	CASASERGYNEQFF	TGTGCCAGCGCCTCGGAGCGGGGCTACAATGAGCAGTTCTTC
TRBV5-4	TRBJ2-2	15	.	TRBD2	CASSEGTREAGELFF	TGTGCCAGCAGCGAAGGGACTAGAGAGGCCGGGGAGCTGTTTTTT
TRBV11-3	TRBJ1-1	13	.	TRBD1	CASTYRGGTEAFF	TGTGCCAGCACCTACAGGGGAGGCACTGAAGCTTTCTTT
TRBV5-1	TRBJ1-4	15	once	.	CASSERAATNEKLFF	TGCGCCAGCAGCGAGAGAGCTGCAACTAATGAAAAACTGTTTTTT